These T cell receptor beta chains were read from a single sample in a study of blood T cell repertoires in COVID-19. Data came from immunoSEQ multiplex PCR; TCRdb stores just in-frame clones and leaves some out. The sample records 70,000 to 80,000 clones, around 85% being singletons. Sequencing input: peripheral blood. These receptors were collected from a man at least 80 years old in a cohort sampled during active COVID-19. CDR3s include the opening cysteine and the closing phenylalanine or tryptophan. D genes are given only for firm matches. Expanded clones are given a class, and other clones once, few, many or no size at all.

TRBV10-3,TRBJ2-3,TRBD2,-,TGTGCCATCAGTGAGTCTCCTAGCGGGGACACAGATACGCAGTATTTT,CAISESPSGDTDTQYF
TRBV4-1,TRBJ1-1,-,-,TGCGCCAGCAGCCAAGAGGTAACGGGGGGGAACACTGAAGCTTTCTTT,CASSQEVTGGNTEAFF
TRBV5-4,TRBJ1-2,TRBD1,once,TGTGCCAGCAGCTTGAGGGACAGGGGGCCTGGCTACACCTTC,CASSLRDRGPGYTF
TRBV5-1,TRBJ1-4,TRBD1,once,TGCGCCAGCCAACAGGGGTTTCGTGAAAAACTGTTTTTT,CASQQGFREKLFF
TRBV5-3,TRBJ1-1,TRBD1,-,TGTGCCAGAAGCGACGACAGGGGGGGCACTGAAGCTTTCTTT,CARSDDRGGTEAFF
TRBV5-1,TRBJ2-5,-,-,TGCGCCAGCAGCTTGGTAGAAGAGACCCAGTACTTC,CASSLVEETQYF
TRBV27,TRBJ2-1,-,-,TGTGCCAGCAGGGGGGGTCTAGCGACCTACAATGAGCAGTTCTTC,CASRGGLATYNEQFF
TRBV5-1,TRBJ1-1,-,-,TGCGCCAGCAGCTCTACCGGGGGAAGGAACACTGAAGCTTTCTTT,CASSSTGGRNTEAFF
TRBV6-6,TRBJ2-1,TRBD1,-,TGTGCCAGCAGTAACCGGGACAGGGGAGTCTATGAGCAGTTCTTC,CASSNRDRGVYEQFF
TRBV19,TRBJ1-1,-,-,TGTGCCAGTAGTTTTGACAGTTTATACACTGAAGCTTTCTTT,CASSFDSLYTEAFF
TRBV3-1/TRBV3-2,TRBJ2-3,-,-,TGTGCCAGCAGCCAAGCTGGTGTAGCGTGGGCAGATACGCAGTATTTT,CASSQAGVAWADTQYF
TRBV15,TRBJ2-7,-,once,TGTGCCACCAGGGGGGGATTAGCGCCCAGCTCCTACGAGCAGTACTTC,CATRGGLAPSSYEQYF
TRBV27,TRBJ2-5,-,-,TGTGCCAGCAGTAGACCCGGGACACAAGAGACCCAGTACTTC,CASSRPGTQETQYF
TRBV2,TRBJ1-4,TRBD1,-,TGTGCCAGCAGCCGACAGGGGGCTAATGAAAAACTGTTTTTT,CASSRQGANEKLFF
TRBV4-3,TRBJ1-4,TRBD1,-,TGCGCCAGCAGCCAGAGACAGGGTGTGGAAAAACTGTTTTTT,CASSQRQGVEKLFF
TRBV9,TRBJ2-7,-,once,TGTGCCAGCAGCCCTCTCCCCACGGGCGGGGCCGAGCAGTACTTC,CASSPLPTGGAEQYF
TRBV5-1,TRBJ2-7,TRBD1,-,TGCGCCAGCAGAGGGACAGGGGGCTCCTACGAGCAGTACTTC,CASRGTGGSYEQYF
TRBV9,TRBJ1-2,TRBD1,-,TGTGCCAGCAGCGTAGGATTGGGACAGGGTTATGGCTACACCTTC,CASSVGLGQGYGYTF
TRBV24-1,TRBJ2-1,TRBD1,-,TGTGCCACCAGTCTTGAGACAGGGCCATACAATGAGCAGTTCTTC,CATSLETGPYNEQFF
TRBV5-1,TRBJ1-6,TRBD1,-,TGCGCCAGCAGCTTGGCGGGACAGACAGATTCACCCCTCCACTTT,CASSLAGQTDSPLHF
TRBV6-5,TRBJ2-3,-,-,TGTGCCAGCAGTTCCTCGGGACTGGGCAAAGATACGCAGTATTTT,CASSSSGLGKDTQYF
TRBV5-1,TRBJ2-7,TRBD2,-,TGCGCCAGCAGCACCGGGACTAGCGGCCTGGCCTACGAGCAGTACTTC,CASSTGTSGLAYEQYF
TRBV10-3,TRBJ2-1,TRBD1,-,TGTGCCATCAGTGAGCCGGGACAGGGACTGAGAGAGCAGTTCTTC,CAISEPGQGLREQFF
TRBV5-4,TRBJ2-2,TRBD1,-,TGTGCCAGCAGCCTAGGGGACAGCCGCTGGACCGGGGAGCTGTTTTTT,CASSLGDSRWTGELFF
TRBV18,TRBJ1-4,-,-,TGTGCCAGCTCACCTCGTTTAGGTCGGGATGAAAAACTGTTTTTT,CASSPRLGRDEKLFF
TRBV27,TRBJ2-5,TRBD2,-,TGTGCCAGCAGTTTGGCGGGGGGGCCTGAGACCCAGTACTTC,CASSLAGGPETQYF
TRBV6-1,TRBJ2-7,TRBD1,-,TGTGCCAGCAGTGACAGGACAGGGAGGTCCTACGAGCAGTACTTC,CASSDRTGRSYEQYF
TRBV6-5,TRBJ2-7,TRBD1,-,TGTGCCAGCAGCGTGGAGGGACAGGGGGCCTCCGAGCAGTACTTC,CASSVEGQGASEQYF
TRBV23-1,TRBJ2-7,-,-,TGCGCCAGCAGTCTTGTCTGGGAGTACGAGCAGTACTTC,CASSLVWEYEQYF
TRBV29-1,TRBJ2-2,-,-,TGCAGCGTGGCCACAGGGACCCGAGGCACCGGGGAGCTGTTTTTT,CSVATGTRGTGELFF
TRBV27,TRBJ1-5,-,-,TGTGCCAGCAGCCCTAGCGGCAATCAGCCCCAGCATTTT,CASSPSGNQPQHF
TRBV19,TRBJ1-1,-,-,TGTGCCAGTAGTATAGTGGCAGGGGCGAACACTGAAGCTTTCTTT,CASSIVAGANTEAFF
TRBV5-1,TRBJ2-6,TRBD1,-,TGCGCCAGCAGACCCGGGACAGGGTCTCTCTCTGGGGCCAACGTCCTGACTTTC,CASRPGTGSLSGANVLTF
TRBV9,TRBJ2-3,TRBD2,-,TGTGCCAGCAGCGAGGGACTAGCGGGGGGGACAGATACGCAGTATTTT,CASSEGLAGGTDTQYF
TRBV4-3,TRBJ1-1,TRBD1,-,TGCGCCAGCAGCCAGGGGACAGGTGGAAACACTGAAGCTTTCTTT,CASSQGTGGNTEAFF
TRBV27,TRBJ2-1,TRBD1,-,TGTGCCAGCAGTACAACCCGGACAGGGGGCCTCAATGAGCAGTTCTTC,CASSTTRTGGLNEQFF
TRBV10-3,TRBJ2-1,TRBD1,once,TGTGCCATCAGTGATAACAGGGGGCGCAATGAGCAGTTCTTC,CAISDNRGRNEQFF
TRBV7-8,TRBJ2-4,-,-,TGTGCCAGCAGCTTAGAGGCGGGGCTAAACATTCAGTACTTC,CASSLEAGLNIQYF
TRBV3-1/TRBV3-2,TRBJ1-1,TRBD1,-,TGTGCCAGCAGCCATCGGGACAGGGGCCCTGAAGCTTTCTTT,CASSHRDRGPEAFF
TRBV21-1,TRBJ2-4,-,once,TGTGCCAGCAGCATTGTTCCGGGACTAGCGGTAGCCAAAAACATTCAGTACTTC,CASSIVPGLAVAKNIQYF
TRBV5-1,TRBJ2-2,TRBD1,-,TGCGCCAGCAGCGAAGGGGGCCCGAACACCGGGGAGCTGTTTTTT,CASSEGGPNTGELFF
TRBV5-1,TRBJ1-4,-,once,TGCGCCAGCAGCTTGGTGGCAGGGTTAGAAAAACTGTTTTTT,CASSLVAGLEKLFF
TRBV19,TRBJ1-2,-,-,TGTGCCAGTAGTATAAATTCGGGGACACCGTCCTATGGCTACACCTTC,CASSINSGTPSYGYTF
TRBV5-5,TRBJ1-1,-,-,TGTGCCAGCAGCTTGGACCACATAAACACTGAAGCTTTCTTT,CASSLDHINTEAFF
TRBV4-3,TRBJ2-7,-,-,TGCGCCAGCAGCCAATTAGCCGGTGGCTACGAGCAGTACTTC,CASSQLAGGYEQYF
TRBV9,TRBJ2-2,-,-,TGTGCCAGCGCGGGGATGGGCTCGGGCACCGGGGAGCTGTTTTTT,CASAGMGSGTGELFF
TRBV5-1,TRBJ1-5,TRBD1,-,TGCGCCAGCAGTCACGGACAGGCGGGTCAGCCCCAGCATTTT,CASSHGQAGQPQHF
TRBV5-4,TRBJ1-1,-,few,TGTGCCAGCAGCAGAAGGACAGAGCCGCCGGAAGCTTTCTTT,CASSRRTEPPEAFF
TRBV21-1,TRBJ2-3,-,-,TGTGCCAGCAGCAAAAGGCCGGGACTAGCGGGGGGATCGCCGGATACGCAGTATTTT,CASSKRPGLAGGSPDTQYF
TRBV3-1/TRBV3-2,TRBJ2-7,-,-,TGTGCCAGCAGCCTATGGGACTCCCGTTACGAGCAGTACTTC,CASSLWDSRYEQYF
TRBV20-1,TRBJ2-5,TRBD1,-,TGCAGTGCTGGTGACAGGGCCTTTCAACAGACCCAGTACTTC,CSAGDRAFQQTQYF
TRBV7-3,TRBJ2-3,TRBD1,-,TGTGCCAGCAGCCCTCAGGGGGCGGGAGATACGCAGTATTTT,CASSPQGAGDTQYF